This entry concerns a single T cell receptor beta chain. TCRdb independently ran MiXCR on the RT-PCR reads; one entry per CDR3 protein. The table has about 570,000 distinct CDR3 sequences, 10% to 12% seen once. This entry belongs to a study of response to subunit inactivated influenza vaccine. The length of the CDR3 is 15 residues. Germline CDR1 is MDHEN and CDR2 is SYDVKM. V lost 4 bases and J lost 4, with 16 bases in between. The sample also formed part of further work on T cells expressing NK-cell markers. That paper states: With UMIs, 5'RACE template switching was used to make TCR beta cDNA.

The TCR was taken from a man over 45 who received an inactivated influenza vaccine. The chain has TRBV28 and TRBJ1-2; D uncertain. Sequenced material: PBMCs from blood, taken on the day of vaccination. The CDR3 coding sequence is TGTGCCAGCAGTTCCTTGGACCTCTTAGCCTATGGCTACACCTTC. Protein sequence: CASSSLDLLAYGYTF.